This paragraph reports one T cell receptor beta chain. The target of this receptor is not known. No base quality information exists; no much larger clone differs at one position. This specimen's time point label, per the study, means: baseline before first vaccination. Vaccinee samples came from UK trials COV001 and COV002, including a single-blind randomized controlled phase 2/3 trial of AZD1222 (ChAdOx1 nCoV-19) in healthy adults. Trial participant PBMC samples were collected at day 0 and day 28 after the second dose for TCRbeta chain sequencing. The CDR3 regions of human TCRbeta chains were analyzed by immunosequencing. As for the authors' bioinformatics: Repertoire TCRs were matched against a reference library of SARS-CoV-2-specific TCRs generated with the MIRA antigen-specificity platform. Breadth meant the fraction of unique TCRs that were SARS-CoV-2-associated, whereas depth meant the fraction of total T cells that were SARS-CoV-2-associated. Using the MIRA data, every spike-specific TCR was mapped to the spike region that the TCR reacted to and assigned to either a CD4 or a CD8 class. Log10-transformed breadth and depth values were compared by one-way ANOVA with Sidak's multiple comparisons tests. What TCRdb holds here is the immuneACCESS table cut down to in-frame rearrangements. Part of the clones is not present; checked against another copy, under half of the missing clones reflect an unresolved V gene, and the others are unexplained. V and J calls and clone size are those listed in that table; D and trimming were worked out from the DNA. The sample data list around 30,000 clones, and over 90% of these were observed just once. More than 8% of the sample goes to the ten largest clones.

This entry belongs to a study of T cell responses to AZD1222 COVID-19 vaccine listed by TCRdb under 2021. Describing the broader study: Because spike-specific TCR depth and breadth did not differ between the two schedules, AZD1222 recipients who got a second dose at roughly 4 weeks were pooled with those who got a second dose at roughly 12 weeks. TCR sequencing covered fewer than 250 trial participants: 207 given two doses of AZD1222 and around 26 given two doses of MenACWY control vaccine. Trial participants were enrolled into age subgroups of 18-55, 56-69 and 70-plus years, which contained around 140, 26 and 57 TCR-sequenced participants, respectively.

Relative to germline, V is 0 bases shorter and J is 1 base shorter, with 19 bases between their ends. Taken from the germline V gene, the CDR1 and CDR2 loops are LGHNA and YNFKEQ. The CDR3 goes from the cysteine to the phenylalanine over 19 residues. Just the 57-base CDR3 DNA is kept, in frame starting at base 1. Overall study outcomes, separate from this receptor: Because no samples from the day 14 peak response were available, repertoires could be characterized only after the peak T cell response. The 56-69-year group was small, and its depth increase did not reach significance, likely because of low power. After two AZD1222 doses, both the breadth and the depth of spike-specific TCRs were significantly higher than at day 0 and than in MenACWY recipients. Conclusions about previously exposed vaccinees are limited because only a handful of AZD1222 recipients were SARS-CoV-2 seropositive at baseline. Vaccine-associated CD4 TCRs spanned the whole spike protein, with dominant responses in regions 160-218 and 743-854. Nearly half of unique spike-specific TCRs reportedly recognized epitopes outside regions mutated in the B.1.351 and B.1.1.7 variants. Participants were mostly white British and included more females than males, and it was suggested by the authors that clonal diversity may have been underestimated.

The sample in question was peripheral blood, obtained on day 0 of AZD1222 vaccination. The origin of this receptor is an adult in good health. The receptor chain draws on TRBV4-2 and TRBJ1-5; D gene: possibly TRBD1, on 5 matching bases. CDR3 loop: CASSQDWTPGGRSNQPQHF. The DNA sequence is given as TGTGCCAGCAGCCAAGATTGGACTCCGGGGGGGAGGAGCAATCAGCCCCAGCATTTT.